This T cell receptor beta chain was sequenced during a study of blood T cell repertoires in COVID-19 (TCRdb year 2020). Looking at the study overall: Samples from collaborators originated in the United States, Italy and Spain and spanned both the acute and convalescent phases of COVID-19. The prospective study material was composed of cDNA or gDNA derived from T cells, B-cell-depleted T cells, or PBMCs. Deeply sampled blood TCRbeta repertoires from subjects exposed to, actively infected with, or recovered from COVID-19 were included in the dataset. A freely available public database, intended as a resource for researchers studying the immune response to SARS-CoV-2, is where the repertoires were released. The samples were drawn from two sources: the first 160 participants of the ongoing ImmuneRACE study, and approximately 1,300 subjects contributed by 6 global collaborators. A de-identified subject ID, COVID-19 status, age in years and sex were almost always included in the sample metadata. Where HLA class I and class II types were available, the types were taken from metadata supplied by the sample provider, not from assay-based typing. Results the study describes overall, beyond this receptor: How much clinical and demographic metadata was included differed by source and by participant, and the metadata was provided uncurated.

This clone showed up just once. Its antigen is unknown. Per-nucleotide qualities are absent, and no much larger clonotype sits a single base away. TCRbeta CDR3 regions were amplified from genomic DNA by means of the immunoSEQ Assay, a bias-controlled multiplex PCR. The original pipeline was this. The number of nucleated cells in each sample was estimated from the amplification of reference gene primers within the assay. Sequence reads were collapsed and filtered to measure the absolute abundance of every unique TCRbeta CDR3 rearrangement. For each sample, productive Simpson clonality was calculated by taking the square root of Simpson's diversity index across productive rearrangements. TCRdb stores this immuneACCESS table with in-frame sequences only. Part of the clones is absent; in the studies checked, under half of the shortfall reflects unresolved V genes, and no reason is known for the rest. That table gives V, J and clone size, and the DNA gave D and trimming. The sample includes fewer than 350,000 clones, with around nine tenths observed a single time. In total, the top ten clones hold roughly 6.2% of the sample.

Enrolling through a virtual design, the prospective study's participants ranged in age from roughly 18 to 90 years and lived across 24 United States geographic areas. To assign participants to cohorts, the prospective study relied on clinical history that participants themselves reported in a screening survey and a study questionnaire. For ImmuneRACE Cohort 3, a participant was defined as recovered based on two consecutive negative NP/OP PCR tests, clearance by a healthcare professional, or resolution of symptoms. In the prospective study, whole blood, serum and a nasopharyngeal or oropharyngeal swab were collected from each participant by mobile phlebotomists. Participants in the prospective study had the option to provide additional blood draws and questionnaires over a roughly 2-month period. Prospective study blood samples were shipped either frozen or at room temperature before DNA extraction.

Sequencing was done on a sample of PBMCs or T cells enriched from blood (not recorded which). The TCR sequence derives from a woman aged 40 to 49 who had recovered from COVID-19.

The DNA sequence reads TGTGCCAGCAGAACCACTAGTGTCGGGGAGCTGTTTTTT. Its translation reads: CASRTTSVGELFF. The chain is assembled from TRBV6-5 and TRBJ2-2, with TRBD2 perhaps the D gene, on 5 matching bases. Trimming at the junction amounts to 6 bases on V and 7 bases on J, and the germline ends lie 12 bases apart. Spanning cysteine to phenylalanine, the CDR3 consists of 13 amino acids. CDR3 DNA is the only sequence kept; it has 39 bases, read in frame from the first base. CDR1 and CDR2 (MNHEY, SVGAGI) derive from the germline V gene.